The 22 T cell receptor beta chains below were found in one sample sequenced in a study of blood T cells in healthy people across ages. It was with a sample-barcoded 5' primer and a J-beta primer mix that a second PCR of about 6 to 12 cycles was run. Via MiXCR, TCRdb re-called the 5' RACE reads, giving one row per CDR3 protein. The sample lists 800,000 to 950,000 distinct CDR3 sequences, roughly 28% occurring once. The sample was also linked to a second study, of T cells of mothers and their children.

Sequencing input: blood. These receptors were taken from a woman in her thirties or forties in good health.

This clonotype occurred many times. The rearrangement joins TRBV29-1 to TRBJ2-7, with D maybe TRBD2 (6 bases). CDR1 and CDR2 from the germline V gene are SQVTM and ANQGSEA. Trimming took off 1 base at V and 5 bases at J, with 12 bases between the two ends. This CDR3 is 13 amino acids long. The CDR3 loop is CSVEVPPGDEQYF. CDR3 DNA sequence: TGCAGCGTTGAAGTCCCACCGGGAGACGAGCAGTACTTC.

The chain combines TRBV7-2 with TRBJ1-1, with D tentatively TRBD1 (6 bases). This CDR3 has 13 amino acids. The germline V and J ends were trimmed by 5 bases and 13 bases, with 20 bases remaining between them. Germline loops: CDR1 SGHTA, CDR2 FQGNSA. The CDR3 region has the DNA TGTGCCAGCAGCAACGCAGGGGCCTTAAACGTTTTCTTT. Its protein product is CASSNAGALNVFF.

This clonotype has a handful of counts. The chain uses TRBV7-2 and TRBJ2-3; D may correspond to TRBD1 or TRBD2 (5 bases each). CDR3 length: 15 residues. V lost 5 bases to trimming and J lost 1 base, with 13 bases between them. CDR1 and CDR2 (germline): SGHTA, FQGNSA. In DNA form, the CDR3 reads TGTGCCAGCAGCCGATCCGTGGGGGGCACAGATACGCAGTATTTT. It yields the protein CASSRSVGGTDTQYF.

At least ten counts were recorded for this clonotype. This chain uses TRBV3-1 with TRBJ2-7, with D maybe TRBD2 (5 bases). The CDR3 has 14 amino acids. CDR1 and CDR2 from the germline V gene are LGHDT and YNNKEL (reference sequence). Trimming stripped 4 bases from V and 3 bases from J, with 13 bases between. Here the CDR3 reads CASSRVPADYEQYF. The DNA for the CDR3 is TGTGCCAGCAGCCGCGTTCCAGCGGACTACGAGCAGTACTTC.

This sequence joins TRBV29-1 and TRBJ1-1; D is unclear. CDR1 and CDR2 from the germline V gene are SQVTM and ANQGSEA. The V end was cut by 2 bases, the J end by 6 bases, with 10 bases between. The CDR3 totals 12 residues. The CDR3 DNA sequence: TGCAGCGTTGAAAAAACCCGGGCTGAAGCTTTCTTT. It translates to CSVEKTRAEAFF. Based on the CDR3 plus reference TRBV29-1 and TRBJ1-1, the full variable domain is SAVISQKPSRDICQRGTSLTIQCQVDSQVTMMFWYRQQPGQSLTLIATANQGSEATYESGFVIDKFPISRPNLTFSTLTVSNMSPEDSSIYLCSVEKTRAEAFFGQGTRLTVV.

This clonotype was recorded many times. The genes are TRBV20-1 and TRBJ2-1; D is possibly TRBD1 (5 bases). Trimming removed 2 bases from V and 2 bases from J, with 10 bases in between. CDR1 and CDR2 from the germline V gene are DFQATT and SNEGSKA (reference sequence). The CDR3 runs 14 residues. The CDR3 here is CSARLGRTYNEQFF. The DNA for the CDR3 is TGCAGTGCTAGATTGGGGCGAACCTACAATGAGCAGTTCTTC.

The sample holds many counts of this clonotype. This chain joins TRBV3-1 and TRBJ2-7; D remains unclear. The CDR3 runs to 11 residues. V lost 8 bases to trimming and J lost 2 bases, with 7 bases between them. Germline V CDR1 and CDR2: LGHDT, YNNKEL (reference sequence). CDR3 bases: TGTGCCAGCGCAGACGCCTACGAGCAGTACTTC. The encoded protein is CASADAYEQYF.

This clonotype has a count of ten or more. V usage is TRBV7-2 and J usage is TRBJ2-7, with D tentatively TRBD1 (5 bases). Germline CDR1 SGHTA, CDR2 FQGNSA. Trimming pared 5 bases from V and 3 bases from J, leaving 11 bases between. This CDR3 contains 13 residues. The CDR3 is CASSPSGYYEQYF. The CDR3 DNA follows: TGTGCCAGCAGCCCCTCAGGGTACTACGAGCAGTACTTC.

The chain couples TRBV20-1 to TRBJ2-7; 8 bases match TRBD1. CDR1 is DFQATT, CDR2 SNEGSKA, per germline (reference sequence). V was clipped by 4 bases and J by 3 bases; unmatched bases: 8. The CDR3 consists of 14 residues. CDR3 loop: CSATGGRMGYEQYF. The CDR3 DNA reads as TGCAGTGCTACAGGGGGCAGGATGGGCTACGAGCAGTACTTC.

The J gene is TRBJ2-3, the V gene TRBV27, with 8 bases identical to TRBD1. CDR3 size: 13 residues. The germline gives CDR1 MNHEY, CDR2 SMNVEV (reference sequence). With V trimmed by 7 bases and J by 2 bases, 2 bases remained unmatched. The DNA for the CDR3 is TGTGCCAGCAAGGACAGGGTCACAGATACGCAGTATTTT. Translating it yields CASKDRVTDTQYF.

The chain has TRBV5-1 and TRBJ1-1; D is undetermined. V gave up 0 bases and J gave up 0 bases, with 9 bases separating them. The germline V gene has CDR1 SGHRS and CDR2 YFSETQ. The CDR3 loop spans 15 amino acids. CDR3 region: CASSLDGTMNTEAFF. CDR3 coding DNA: TGCGCCAGCAGCTTGGATGGAACCATGAACACTGAAGCTTTCTTT.

This clonotype was observed a few times. The chain joins TRBV7-9 to TRBJ2-1; TRBD1 is a possible D gene (6 bases). The CDR3 totals 12 residues. CDR1 and CDR2 (germline): SEHNR, FQNEAQ (reference sequence). Trimming cost V 7 bases and J 5 bases, with 9 bases left between them. The CDR3 region is CASTGADNEQFF. CDR3 sequence (DNA): TGTGCCAGCACAGGGGCCGACAATGAGCAGTTCTTC.

V and J are TRBV20-1 and TRBJ1-3; D ambiguous. Trimming removed 5 bases at V and 0 bases at J, with 11 bases between. This CDR3 is 14 amino acids long. Germline CDR1 reads DFQATT; CDR2 reads SNEGSKA (reference sequence). The chain's CDR3 is CSASDRSSGNTIYF. Here the CDR3 DNA reads TGCAGTGCTTCCGACCGGAGCTCTGGAAACACCATATATTTT.

V is TRBV5-1 and J is TRBJ2-5; 7 bases match TRBD1. This CDR3 comprises 13 residues. J gave up 5 bases and V 4 bases, and 5 bases lay outside the gene matches. Germline V gene lookup returns CDR1 SGHRS and CDR2 YFSETQ. The CDR3 sequence is CASSHPQGETQYF. The DNA for the CDR3 is TGCGCCAGCAGCCACCCACAGGGGGAGACCCAGTACTTC.

The chain combines TRBV29-1 with TRBJ1-2; 8 positions agree with TRBD1. J lost 8 bases, V lost 6 bases, and 20 bases had no gene match. There are 16 residues in the CDR3. The germline V gene has CDR1 SQVTM and CDR2 ANQGSEA. The CDR3: CSVVGAGGRAFPGYTF. In DNA form, the CDR3 reads TGCAGCGTGGTGGGGGCAGGGGGCCGTGCCTTCCCGGGCTACACCTTC.

Of note for this clonotype: One junction end does not reproduce the germline sequence, and a read error may be involved. The chain carries TRBV3-1 and TRBJ2-1, with D uncertain. Germline CDR1 LGHDT, CDR2 YNNKEL (reference sequence). The CDR3 contains 14 residues. The CDR3 DNA reads as TGTGCCAGCAGCCAACGAGGACCTTACAATAAGCAGTTCTTC. This translates into CASSQRGPYNKQFF.

This clonotype has more than one count but fewer than ten. A read error is possible here, since a much larger clone lies one base away. The chain couples TRBV7-6 to TRBJ2-1; 8 nucleotides align to TRBD2. The CDR3 runs 13 residues. Germline CDR1 reads SGHVS; CDR2 reads FNYEAQ. CDR3 amino acids: CAGSLGTRLPQFF. Written as DNA, the CDR3 is TGTGCCGGCAGCTTAGGGACTAGGCTCCCGCAGTTCTTC.

This clonotype was seen many times. The rearrangement joins TRBV28 to TRBJ2-7; 8 bases are a match to TRBD1. There are 14 residues in the CDR3. With V trimmed by 3 bases and J by 3 bases, 4 bases remained unmatched. Germline CDR1 reads MDHEN; CDR2 reads SYDVKM. The CDR3 DNA reads TGTGCCAGCAGTTTTCCTGGGACAGGCTACGAGCAGTACTTC. Translating gives CASSFPGTGYEQYF.

This chain links TRBV6-2 or TRBV6-3 with TRBJ2-3; D may match TRBD1 or TRBD2 (5 bases each). The CDR3 is 15 residues long. Germline values: CDR1 MNHEY, CDR2 SVGEGT. V lost 2 bases to trimming and J lost 2 bases, with 11 bases between them. The CDR3 nucleotides are TGTGCCAGCAGTTACGGGGTGGGGGACACAGATACGCAGTATTTT. Its translation: CASSYGVGDTDTQYF.

The V call is TRBV4-1, the J call TRBJ1-5, with TRBD1 identical over 7 bases. Germline V gives CDR1 MGHRA, CDR2 YSYEKL. Trimming cost V 1 base and J 4 bases; bases outside gene matches: 7. This CDR3 has 16 residues. The CDR3 here is CASSQVGTRGNQPQHF. The DNA of the CDR3 is TGCGCCAGCAGCCAAGTGGGGACCAGGGGGAATCAGCCCCAGCATTTT.

This clonotype was detected ten times or more. The CDR3 nucleotides read TGTGCCACCAGTGATTCCTTGACAGGGGCGAGAGAGCAGTTCTTC. It is translated as CATSDSLTGAREQFF. The chain couples TRBV24-1 to TRBJ2-1, with TRBD1 matching over 8 bases. The germline V gene has CDR1 KGHDR and CDR2 SFDVKD. This CDR3 has 15 residues. Trimming took 2 bases from V and 10 from J; bases not matched to a gene: 9.

V usage is TRBV28 and J usage is TRBJ2-3; D might be TRBD1 or TRBD2, each matching 5 bases. This CDR3 is 16 amino acids long. The germline CDR1 and CDR2 sequences are MDHEN and SYDVKM. V gave up 5 bases and J gave up 2 bases, with 17 bases separating them. The CDR3 bases are TGTGCCAGCAGTCTCGGCGGCCGGGGACCCACAGATACGCAGTATTTT. Amino acids: CASSLGGRGPTDTQYF.